These 8 T cell receptor beta chains share one sample of origin, sequenced in a study of OX40 agonist ivuxolimab in advanced cancers. The assay was immunoSEQ multiplex PCR, and TCRdb's table has in-frame clones only and misses some. Of more than 55,000 clones listed, approximately 80% were seen once; the top ten hold 6.3%. This sample comprised CD4+ or CD8+ T cells sorted from blood, obtained in a trial of the OX40 agonist ivuxolimab. All receptors derive from an adult with an advanced solid tumor such as melanoma, head and neck, liver or kidney cancer.

The CDR3 bases are TGTGCCAGCAGTATACTAGCGGTGGATTACAATGAGCAGTTCTTC. Translated: CASSILAVDYNEQFF. The rearrangement joins TRBV28 to TRBJ2-1; 8 bases agree with TRBD2. The CDR3 totals 15 residues. Germline CDR1 reads MDHEN; CDR2 reads SYDVKM. V gave up 5 bases and J gave up 4 bases; unmatched junction bases: 7.

This clone occurred once. The V gene is TRBV23-1, the J gene TRBJ1-5, with TRBD1 as a possible D gene (5 bases). TRBV23-1 is identified as an open reading frame with a role that is uncertain. Trimming took off 2 bases at V and 4 bases at J, with 9 bases between the two ends. CDR3 size: 14 residues. The chain's CDR3 is CASSQVTGNQPQHF. In DNA form, the CDR3 reads TGCGCCAGCAGTCAAGTAACAGGAAATCAGCCCCAGCATTTT.

V usage is TRBV6-5 and J usage is TRBJ2-4; D unclear. This CDR3 is 14 amino acids long. CDR1 is MNHEY, CDR2 SVGAGI, per germline. Trimming stripped 5 bases from V and 1 base from J, with 9 bases between. The CDR3 DNA follows: TGTGCCAGCAGTCTGACGGATGCCAAAAACATTCAGTACTTC. It encodes CASSLTDAKNIQYF.

The chain joins TRBV5-3 to TRBJ2-2; 7 bases match TRBD1. TRBV5-3 is known as an ORF, though its function is uncertain. Trimming cost V 4 bases and J 6 bases; bases outside gene matches: 9. CDR3 length: 15 residues. CDR3 DNA: TGTGCCAGAAGCCTCGGACAGGCGCGGGCCGGGGAGCTGTTTTTT. It is translated as CARSLGQARAGELFF.

This chain uses TRBV18 with TRBJ2-1; 11 positions match TRBD1. Germline V gives CDR1 KGHSH, CDR2 LQKENI. J lost 4 bases, V lost 4 bases, and 3 bases had no gene match. The CDR3 consists of 15 residues. The chain's CDR3 is CASSLGTGGYNEQFF. The CDR3 nucleotides are TGTGCCAGCTCACTTGGGACAGGGGGATACAATGAGCAGTTCTTC. Full variable domain (outside the CDR3, taken from reference TRBV18 and TRBJ2-1): NAGVMQNPRHLVRRRGQEARLRCSPMKGHSHVYWYRQLPEEGLKFMVYLQKENIIDESGMPKERFSAEFPKEGPSILRIQQVVRGDSAAYFCASSLGTGGYNEQFFGPGTRLTVL.

This clone was seen more than once but under ten times. This chain connects TRBV27 to TRBJ1-1; D ambiguous. The CDR3 is 14 amino acids. The ends were cut back, 6 bases at V and 0 bases at J, with 11 bases in the middle. The germline V gene encodes CDR1 MNHEY and CDR2 SMNVEV (reference sequence). The CDR3 here is CASRFSNMNTEAFF. The CDR3 nucleotides are TGTGCCAGCAGATTTTCGAACATGAACACTGAAGCTTTCTTT.

The chain employs TRBV6-5 and TRBJ2-1; 7 bases are a match to TRBD2. CDR1 and CDR2 from the germline V gene are MNHEY and SVGAGI. Germline trimming cut 2 bases from V and 0 bases from J; bases unmatched to any gene: 4. The CDR3 runs 16 residues. CDR3 in DNA: TGTGCCAGCAGTTACGAAGCGGGACGCTCCTACAATGAGCAGTTCTTC. It is translated as CASSYEAGRSYNEQFF.

The genes are TRBV7-9 and TRBJ2-3; 8 nucleotides match TRBD1. J was trimmed by 5 bases and V by 5 bases; bases with no gene match: 12. This CDR3 comprises 16 residues. Germline loops: CDR1 SEHNR, CDR2 FQNEAQ (reference sequence). This chain's CDR3 is CASSPPLQGAGDTQYF. CDR3 sequence (DNA): TGTGCCAGCAGCCCCCCCCTCCAGGGGGCTGGAGATACGCAGTATTTT. Filled out from reference TRBV7-9 and TRBJ2-3, the complete variable domain reads DTGVSQNPRHKITKRGQNVTFRCDPISEHNRLYWYRQTLGQGPEFLTYFQNEAQLEKSRLLSDRFSAERPKGSFSTLEIQRTEQGDSAMYLCASSPPLQGAGDTQYFGPGTRLTVL.